This TCR beta chain stems from a study of cytomegalovirus exposure and HLA in healthy donors (dated by TCRdb to 2016 to 2017). Describing the broader study: According to an earlier analysis of several hundred of the donors, about 179 million T cells yielded approximately 120 million unique TCR beta sequences and 276 Gb of sequence data. An early release that covered about 600 HLA-typed donors contained about 300 gigabases of sequencing data and about 84 million unique TCR sequences. The genetic ancestry cluster associated with self-reported Caucasian donors included around four fifths of the 350 to 500 genotyped donors. The study aimed to test whether cataloging public T cell receptors could reveal signatures of past pathogen exposure. The T cell repertoires of several hundred subjects were profiled by immunosequencing and related to cytomegalovirus serostatus. A separate validation cohort of over a hundred different subjects was used in addition to the roughly 700-subject first cohort. To predict cytomegalovirus infection status, the study combined high-throughput TCR immunosequencing, statistical association of individual TCRs with disease status, and machine learning. To study patterns of TCR occurrence, a later analysis re-analyzed previously published TCR beta repertoires from around 660 donors and added high-resolution HLA genotyping. In the later analysis, no new phenotypic data were used to find candidate immune exposures; instead, reliance was placed on TCR beta sequences and their occurrence across donors. An earlier analysis of several hundred of the donors used high-throughput TCR beta sequencing to judge whether each TCR beta V gene segment behaved as functional or pseudogenic. Donor age, sex, ethnicity and CMV serostatus were collected together with the repertoire data. A later genetic analysis took genome-wide SNP genotypes for about 55% of the roughly 670 donors and used that subset as a discovery cohort. All discovery cohort repertoires had been generated on a single sequencing platform. HLA typing covered class I and class II loci at four-digit resolution. The number of typed donors differed by locus: about 620-630 for A, B, C, DRB1 and DQB1; 522 for DQA1; some 590 for DPA1; and about 450 for DPB1. About five DR-DQ haplotypes were treated as single units for association and clustering because of strong linkage in the cohort. Among roughly 400 genotyped donors of the cohort, an average of about 240,000 unique TCR beta nucleotide sequences were sequenced per donor, 15% to 20% of them non-productive. Summary of the overall study and its limitations: Sequencing depth was assumed to be roughly uniform across donors in the presence/absence analyses, though that assumption may not hold. The only immune exposure information available for the cohort was CMV serostatus. In vitro tests confirmed that a few of the cytomegalovirus-associated TCR beta chains recognize cytomegalovirus antigens. According to a later analysis, parvovirus B19, influenza, CMV and Epstein-Barr virus appeared linked to several top co-occurrence clusters. A cluster of highly shared sequence variants was judged likely to represent a technical artifact of the sequencing pipeline. Only TCR beta chains were sequenced in this cohort, and the absence of alpha or paired-chain data limited detectable features. A later genetic analysis associated a missense DCLRE1C variant with V-gene and J-gene trimming of TCR beta chains, and an independent cohort replicated the association. Because the 87-base-pair reads could not distinguish some IMGT-functional V segments, including TRBV6-2 and TRBV6-3, those segments were excluded. Compared with equally common non-associated chains, HLA-associated TCR beta chains in a later analysis were more clonally expanded and had lower generation probabilities. An earlier analysis of approximately 600 of the donors showed that most TCR beta V segments appeared in productive rearrangements either about 87% or about 30% of the time, which broadly matched IMGT annotations. Specific HLA alleles were associated with roughly 17,000 TCR beta sequences at a false discovery rate of 0.05 in a later analysis. HLA typing was unavailable for some donors at each locus, so association tests used only the typed subset. A later genetic analysis reported fewer N-insertions in productive TCRs among donors in an Asian-associated ancestry cluster than the roughly 650-donor mean. About 15 rarely observed V segments, including chromosome 9 orphons, were excluded from the earlier analysis of about 610 of the donors because counts were too low. A further reported finding was that TCR beta sequences accurately predicted the HLA-A and HLA-B alleles for most subjects in the first cohort. In a later analysis, TCR association rates were found to vary across HLA loci, with the most associated TCRs seen for DRB1 alleles and the fewest for HLA-C alleles. In both the original and validation cohorts, the classifier was reported to diagnose cytomegalovirus status with high specificity and sensitivity. Most TCR sequences were seen in very few donors, while some public TCRs were found in many individuals. Correlated functional status among segregating V segments might be attributable to linkage disequilibrium, but an unknown experimental factor could not be ruled out. The study gave a list of under 200 TCR beta chains associated with cytomegalovirus. It was suggested by the authors that the approach could potentially be generalized to other disease states and immunological phenotypes. According to a later analysis, most CMV-associated TCR beta chains appeared to be HLA-restricted, and the HLA associations seemed to be driven largely by CMV exposure. When HLA alleles, especially DR and DQ, strongly co-occurred, attributing TCR associations to individual alleles was difficult.

With respect to this clone: Its binding antigen is unknown. Per-nucleotide qualities are absent, and no much larger clonotype sits a single base away.

Spanning cysteine to phenylalanine, the CDR3 consists of 14 amino acids. Kept here is only the CDR3 DNA, which spans 42 bases and is read in frame from base 1. Looking up the germline V gene yields CDR1 MNHEY and CDR2 SVGAGI. The germline V and J ends show losses of 6 bases and 3 bases respectively, and no gene match explains 7 bases of the junction. The library was prepared using the immunoSEQ multiplex PCR assay. For the multiplex PCR, a mixture combining 60 forward primers for TCR Vbeta segments and 13 reverse primers for TCR Jbeta segments was used. Amplification of the CDR3 region of rearranged TCR beta genes was performed with a multiplex PCR assay on genomic DNA. The Illumina HiSeq System was used to sequence the amplified TCR beta libraries as 87-base-pair reads. Under the source paper's analysis protocol: A later analysis tallied 75 million to 85 million unique TCR beta chains across the 600 to 700 repertoires, and some 10 million of those chains were shared by two or more donors. A nearest-neighbor algorithm error-corrected the raw reads and collapsed the reads into unique sequences, merging closely related sequences to remove PCR and sequencing errors. V, D and J gene segments were assigned by aligning CDR3 sequences to IMGT reference sequences. Each retained sequence needed at least a six-nucleotide match to both a V gene segment and a J gene segment. Rearrangements were called productive when the CDR3 lacked stop codons and stayed in frame with V and J; all others were non-productive. CDR3 was defined according to IMGT convention as the region running from the second conserved V-encoded cysteine to the conserved J-encoded phenylalanine. The earlier analysis of about 560 of the donors excluded any sequence lacking an unambiguous match to a single V gene segment. In an earlier analysis of a few hundred of the donors, V segments were called functional above 56.7% productive rearrangements and were called segregating when the between-donor standard deviation exceeded 5%. A statistical classification framework was built for diagnosing cytomegalovirus status from the catalog of TCR beta chain sequences. A later analysis assigned V and J genes by comparing TCR nucleotide sequences with IMGT/GENE-DB human TR gene sequences. In a later analysis, CDR3 sequences and most-parsimonious VDJ recombination scenarios were assigned using the TCRdist pipeline. A later analysis defined each TCR beta chain by its CDR3 amino acid sequence plus V-gene family, and excluded reads lacking a unique V-gene family. As a way to deal with suspected cross-contamination and a sequencing artifact, a later analysis dropped 500 to 700 nucleotide sequences that were highly shared and had low generation probability. In a later analysis, a clonal expansion index was calculated for each public chain from normalized within-repertoire ranks of inferred template counts. A later analysis computed generation probabilities with a VDJ recombination model fitted to out-of-frame rearrangements, and checked the results against IGoR. Hypergeometric tests were used in a later analysis to score TCR-TCR, TCR-HLA and TCR-CMV co-occurrence, with a repertoire-size bias correction applied to the TCR pairs. A later analysis estimated false discovery rates by permuting HLA or CMV assignments 20 times. In a later analysis, co-occurring TCRs were grouped with DBSCAN, and TCRdist sequence similarity was added when clustering was performed within HLA-allele-positive subsets. Repertoires with fewer than 30,000 or more than 120,000 public chains were left out of co-occurrence clustering, as were a handful of repertoires with anomalous nucleotide sharing. This is the immuneACCESS table as TCRdb keeps it, with only in-frame sequences that have V and J called. A part of the clones is gone; compared with another copy, unresolved V genes explain less than half, and the rest is unexplained. The V and J calls and clone size come from that table; D and trimming were worked out from the DNA. The table for this sample lists about 200,000 clones; around four fifths of them were counted only once. 5.5% to 7% of the sample is in the top ten clones.

The cohort consisted of more than 650 healthy bone marrow donors. At the time of sampling, every cohort member was nominally healthy, though immune exposures that went unrecorded were likely present. The donor tested CMV seropositive, placing the donor among the 289 seropositive members of the cohort. Each donor provided a peripheral blood sample, and peripheral blood mononuclear cells were used for TCR beta sequencing. Genomic DNA was extracted from the blood cell samples with the Qiagen DNeasy Blood Extraction Kit. This clonotype originated in a woman aged 45-59 years in good health and CMV-seropositive. Sequenced sample: PBMCs. The V and J segments used are TRBV6-5 and TRBJ1-2; TRBD1 aligns with 7 central bases. The CDR3 reads CASRPRGLDYGYTF. The DNA sequence is given as TGTGCCAGCAGACCCAGGGGGTTAGACTATGGCTACACCTTC.